The 15 T cell receptor beta chains below were found in one sample sequenced in a study of shared clonotypes between healthy human individuals. Assay: immunoSEQ multiplex PCR; the TCRdb copy retains only in-frame clones and omits some. Counted here are roughly 1,800,000 clones, about 95% occurring once; the ten biggest clones make up roughly 1.2%. In the naive CD8 group, cells lacked CD45RO and were positively selected for CCR7, so terminally differentiated effector memory CD45RA+ cells were left out. Sequencing was carried out using naive CD8+ T cells sorted from blood. These receptors came from a man younger than 35 in good health.

The rearrangement links TRBV6-5 to TRBJ2-1, with TRBD1 matching over 7 bases. The junction had 4 bases not matched to a gene; V was cut back by 6 bases and J by 5 bases. Looked up from germline, CDR1 is MNHEY and CDR2 is SVGAGI. The CDR3 spans 13 residues. The CDR3 coding sequence is TGTGCCAGCAGACCCGGGACAGACAATGAGCAGTTCTTC. Protein product: CASRPGTDNEQFF.

This clone was detected only once. V usage is TRBV27 and J usage is TRBJ1-1; D not resolved. Between the trimmed V and J ends, which lost 3 bases and 0 bases, there was a span of 14 bases. The CDR3 sequence is 16 residues long. CDR1 is MNHEY, CDR2 SMNVEV, per germline (reference sequence). This chain's CDR3 is CASSLTRRGLNTEAFF. CDR3 coding DNA: TGTGCCAGCAGTTTGACTCGTAGAGGGCTGAACACTGAAGCTTTCTTT.

The chain links TRBV28 to TRBJ1-4; D call uncertain. The CDR3 loop spans 18 amino acids. The V gene lost 4 bases and the J gene lost 0 bases, with 18 bases spanning the gap. The germline gives CDR1 MDHEN, CDR2 SYDVKM. CDR3 DNA sequence: TGTGCCAGCAGTTCACTACAGCGCGACTATGCAACTAATGAAAAACTGTTTTTT. Amino acids: CASSSLQRDYATNEKLFF.

The chain has TRBV6-6 and TRBJ1-5, with 11 bases that match TRBD1. CDR1 and CDR2 from the germline V gene are MNHNY and SVGAGI (reference sequence). The CDR3 is made up of 15 amino acids. Losses at the gene ends were 3 bases for V and 7 bases for J; bases not matched to a gene: 5. CDR3 residues: CASSYGTGGEQPQHF. CDR3 coding DNA: TGTGCCAGCAGTTATGGGACAGGGGGTGAACAGCCCCAGCATTTT.

This chain uses TRBV4-2 with TRBJ2-5, with 8 bases aligning to TRBD2. The CDR3 runs to 16 residues. The germline V gene encodes CDR1 LGHNA and CDR2 YNFKEQ. V lost 0 bases, J lost 1 base, and 4 bases stayed unmatched. DNA of the CDR3: TGTGCCAGCAGCCAAGAACGGGGGGGCCCCCAAGAGACCCAGTACTTC. As protein: CASSQERGGPQETQYF.

The gene calls are TRBV7-9 and TRBJ2-3; no definite D call. Between the trimmed V and J ends, which lost 9 bases and 2 bases, there was a span of 12 bases. CDR3 size: 13 residues. Per germline, CDR1 SEHNR and CDR2 FQNEAQ (reference sequence). The DNA for the CDR3 is TGTGCCAGTCCCCCGGGCGCCACAGATACGCAGTATTTT. This encodes CASPPGATDTQYF. Together with reference TRBV7-9 and TRBJ2-3, the CDR3 gives the full variable domain: DTGVSQNPRHKITKRGQNVTFRCDPISEHNRLYWYRQTLGQGPEFLTYFQNEAQLEKSRLLSDRFSAERPKGSFSTLEIQRTEQGDSAMYLCASPPGATDTQYFGPGTRLTVL.

On this clone: In the same sample, other DNA sequences code for this CDR3. This chain uses TRBV11-1 with TRBJ2-7; D uncertain. V gave up 1 base and J gave up 3 bases, with 7 bases separating them. The CDR3 length is 13 residues. Per germline, CDR1 SGHAT and CDR2 FQDESV (reference sequence). Here the CDR3 DNA reads TGTGCCAGCAGCTTAGGAGGAAGCTACGAGCAGTACTTC. As protein: CASSLGGSYEQYF.

The rearrangement joins TRBV4-3 to TRBJ2-7; 9 bases line up with TRBD2. Germline V gene sequence: CDR1 LGHNA, CDR2 YSLEER. This CDR3 contains 17 residues. Trimming removed 0 bases from V and 7 bases from J; junction bases left unmatched: 13. As DNA, the CDR3 is TGCGCCAGCAGCCAAGATCCTAGCGGGATGGCTATAGGGGAGCAGTACTTC. Translating gives CASSQDPSGMAIGEQYF.

The rearrangement uses TRBV4-1 and TRBJ2-4, with D perhaps assigned TRBD1 or TRBD2 (5 bases each). The ends were cut back, 1 base at V and 1 base at J, with 14 bases in the middle. The CDR3 spans 17 residues. Germline loops: CDR1 MGHRA, CDR2 YSYEKL. The CDR3 reads CASSQVFTGTAKNIQYF. The CDR3 nucleotides are TGCGCCAGCAGCCAAGTGTTTACCGGGACGGCCAAAAACATTCAGTACTTC.

The chain uses TRBV9 and TRBJ1-4, with D hard to call. Trimming took 4 bases from V and 4 from J, leaving 11 bases between them. Germline CDR1 is SGDLS and CDR2 is YYNGEE. The CDR3 contains 14 residues. The CDR3 reads CASSPARGNEKLFF. The CDR3 nucleotides read TGTGCCAGCAGCCCCGCGCGAGGTAATGAAAAACTGTTTTTT.

This clone has just one count. V is TRBV7-9 and J is TRBJ1-1; TRBD1 agrees at 10 bases. The CDR3 contains 14 residues. J was trimmed by 11 bases and V by 5 bases; bases with no gene match: 11. Germline-derived CDR1 and CDR2 are SEHNR and FQNEAQ (reference sequence). CDR3 in DNA: TGTGCCAGCAGCCCGCAATCCGGGACAGGGGAGGCTTTCTTT. Its translation is CASSPQSGTGEAFF. Drawing the rest from reference TRBV7-9 and TRBJ1-1, the complete variable domain is DTGVSQNPRHKITKRGQNVTFRCDPISEHNRLYWYRQTLGQGPEFLTYFQNEAQLEKSRLLSDRFSAERPKGSFSTLEIQRTEQGDSAMYLCASSPQSGTGEAFFGQGTRLTVV.

The chain is built from TRBV28 and TRBJ2-5; no definite D call. V was pared by 3 bases and J by 9 bases, with 17 bases between. From germline, CDR1 is MDHEN and CDR2 SYDVKM. The CDR3 loop spans 14 amino acids. The CDR3 DNA follows: TGTGCCAGCAGTTTTACCCCTGAGGAATCTGCCCAGTACTTC. This codes for CASSFTPEESAQYF.

This clone was counted a single time. The chain recombines TRBV27 with TRBJ2-2, with D unresolved. Trimming pared 4 bases from V and 4 bases from J, leaving 13 bases between. This CDR3 contains 15 residues. Germline V gives CDR1 MNHEY, CDR2 SMNVEV (reference sequence). CDR3 sequence reads: CASSSITSPTGELFF. CDR3 nucleotide sequence: TGTGCCAGCAGTTCAATAACGTCACCCACCGGGGAGCTGTTTTTT.

CDR3 in DNA: TGTGCTAGTGGTTCTTATATCGGGACAGGGCGGTACGAGCAGTACTTC. This codes for CASGSYIGTGRYEQYF. V is TRBV12-5 and J is TRBJ2-7; 9 nucleotides match TRBD1. The CDR3 has 16 amino acids. After removal of 4 bases from V and 4 bases from J, the junction contained 11 bases not matched to a gene. Germline V CDR1 and CDR2: LGHNT, FRNRAP. Looking up the rest from reference TRBV12-5 and TRBJ2-7 gives the full variable domain: DARVTQTPRHKVTEMGQEVTMRCQPILGHNTVFWYRQTMMQGLELLAYFRNRAPLDDSGMPKDRFSAEMPDATLATLKIQPSEPRDSAVYFCASGSYIGTGRYEQYFGPGTRLTVT.

The chain carries TRBV19 and TRBJ2-2; D gene unclear. Trimming pared 7 bases from V and 7 bases from J, leaving 4 bases between. Germline CDR1 and CDR2: LNHDA and SQIVND (reference sequence). The CDR3 is made up of 10 amino acids. The CDR3 protein is CASMDGELFF. Here the CDR3 DNA reads TGTGCCAGTATGGACGGGGAGCTGTTTTTT.